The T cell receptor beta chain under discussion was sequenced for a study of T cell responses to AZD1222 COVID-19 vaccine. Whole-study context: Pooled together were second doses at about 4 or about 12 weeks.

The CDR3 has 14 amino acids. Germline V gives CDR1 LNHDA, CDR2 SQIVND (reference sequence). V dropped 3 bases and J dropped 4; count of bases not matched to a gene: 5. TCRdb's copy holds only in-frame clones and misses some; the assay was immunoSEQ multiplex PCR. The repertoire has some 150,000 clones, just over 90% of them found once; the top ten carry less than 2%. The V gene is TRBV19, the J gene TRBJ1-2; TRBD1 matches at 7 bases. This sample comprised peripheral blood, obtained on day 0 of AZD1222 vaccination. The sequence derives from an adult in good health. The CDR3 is CASSMGQISYGYTF. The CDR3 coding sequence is TGTGCCAGTAGTATGGGACAGATCTCCTATGGCTACACCTTC. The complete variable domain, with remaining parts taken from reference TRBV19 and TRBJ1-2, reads DGGITQSPKYLFRKEGQNVTLSCEQNLNHDAMYWYRQDPGQGLRLIYYSQIVNDFQKGDIAEGYSVSREKKESFPLTVTSAQKNPTAFYLCASSMGQISYGYTFGSGTRLTVV.